This T cell receptor (beta chain) stems from a study of cytomegalovirus exposure and HLA in healthy donors. Across the whole study: The 90 to 150 validation repertoires used a platform that matched the one used for the approximately 670 first-cohort repertoires, as a later analysis reported.

The V and J ends lost 5 bases and 0 bases respectively, with 11 bases between them. Per germline, CDR1 SGHAT and CDR2 FQNNGV. The CDR3 sequence is 15 residues long. Remarks on this clone: As yet, its antigen is unknown.

The table came from immunoSEQ multiplex PCR; TCRdb's copy has only in-frame clones and leaves some out. The data hold about 62,000 clones, with approximately 95% observed a single time. Study observations and caveats: The classifier reportedly diagnosed cytomegalovirus status with high sensitivity and specificity. The authors enumerated 150 to 200 TCR beta chains as linked to cytomegalovirus.

The specimen sequenced was PBMCs. This sequence originates from a woman younger than 30 in good health and CMV-seropositive. The chain joins TRBV11-2 to TRBJ1-3; the D is unclear. The CDR3 here is CASSRGSSSGNTIYF. The CDR3 region has the DNA TGTGCCAGCAGCCGAGGATCGAGCTCTGGAAACACCATATATTTT.